One and the same sample provided the 20 T cell receptor beta chains below, sequenced in a study of T cell changes during pregnancy in multiple sclerosis. Assay used: immunoSEQ multiplex PCR; TCRdb lists only in-frame clones, some missing. The sample shows 65,000 to 80,000 clones, 93% of them seen only once. Material: peripheral blood, obtained in the second trimester of pregnancy. These receptors all stem from a female donor with multiple sclerosis, enrolled in a pregnancy study.

J is TRBJ2-5 and V is TRBV6-5, with 7 bases lining up with TRBD1. Germline V gene data show CDR1 as MNHEY and CDR2 as SVGAGI. This CDR3 has 13 amino acids. With 6 bases clipped from V and 4 bases from J, the junction kept 5 bases outside the gene matches. CDR3 in amino acids: CASRSTGRETQYF. The CDR3, as DNA: TGTGCCAGCAGATCGACAGGGCGAGAGACCCAGTACTTC.

This chain joins TRBV9 and TRBJ1-5; D not resolved. The V end lost 4 bases, the J end lost 4 bases, and 12 bases lay between the germline ends. This CDR3 spans 14 amino acids. Germline V gene data show CDR1 as SGDLS and CDR2 as YYNGEE. The CDR3 sequence: CASSSTPGNQPQHF. The CDR3 DNA reads as TGTGCCAGCAGCTCGACACCCGGTAATCAGCCCCAGCATTTT.

The chain couples TRBV5-6 to TRBJ2-1, with a weak D call TRBD1 (5 bases). The CDR3 runs to 13 residues. V shed 10 bases and J shed 5 bases, with 16 bases lying between them. The germline gives CDR1 SGHDT, CDR2 YYEEEE. CDR3 residues: CAGASWVDNEQFF. The CDR3 region has the DNA TGTGCCGGGGCGTCTTGGGTCGACAATGAGCAGTTCTTC.

The chain is built from TRBV6-5 and TRBJ2-3; 7 bases map to TRBD2. The CDR3 covers 14 residues. The V segment lost 6 bases and the J segment 5 bases; nucleotides outside the gene matches: 8. Germline CDR1 reads MNHEY; CDR2 reads SVGAGI. CDR3 nucleotide sequence: TGTGCCAGCAGCCGGAGCGGGGTGAAAGATACGCAGTATTTT. This codes for CASSRSGVKDTQYF.

V is TRBV25-1 and J is TRBJ2-5; tentative D call: TRBD1 (5 bases). V was pared by 4 bases and J by 5 bases, with 14 bases between. The germline gives CDR1 MGHDK, CDR2 SYGVNS. This CDR3 region has 14 residues. CDR3 sequence: CASSGGGRFETQYF. For the CDR3, the DNA is TGTGCCAGCAGTGGGGGCGGTCGTTTTGAGACCCAGTACTTC.

The chain links TRBV2 to TRBJ2-1; 10 nucleotides agree with TRBD1. This CDR3 has 15 amino acids. V shed 8 bases, J shed 4 bases, and the junction held 8 bases outside the gene matches. From germline, CDR1 is SNHLY and CDR2 FYNNEI. CDR3 residues: CASWAPGQGYNEQFF. In DNA, the CDR3 is TGTGCCAGCTGGGCGCCGGGACAGGGGTACAATGAGCAGTTCTTC.

The chain couples TRBV6-5 to TRBJ2-7; D gene unclear. The CDR3 is 13 residues long. Germline V gives CDR1 MNHEY, CDR2 SVGAGI. V lost 3 bases to trimming and J lost 5 bases, with 11 bases between them. This chain's CDR3 is CASSYSLGHEQYF. DNA of the CDR3: TGTGCCAGCAGTTATTCCCTTGGGCACGAGCAGTACTTC.

The rearrangement joins TRBV2 to TRBJ2-7; D possibly corresponds to TRBD1 (6 bases). Trimming took 6 bases from V and 3 from J, leaving 18 bases between them. This CDR3 contains 15 residues. Per the germline V gene, CDR1 is SNHLY and CDR2 is FYNNEI. The chain's CDR3 is CASSTDRLPIYEQYF. CDR3 DNA: TGTGCCAGCAGCACGGACAGACTCCCTATCTACGAGCAGTACTTC. The full variable domain, rest sourced from reference TRBV2 and TRBJ2-7, is EPEVTQTPSHQVTQMGQEVILRCVPISNHLYFYWYRQILGQKVEFLVSFYNNEISEKSEIFDDQFSVERPDGSNFTLKIRSTKLEDSAMYFCASSTDRLPIYEQYFGPGTRLTVT.

Note on this clone: One end of the junction does not line up with germline, which may come from a read error. The chain combines TRBV7-7 with TRBJ2-1, with D perhaps matching TRBD1 (6 bases). The CDR3 totals 13 residues. Germline V CDR1 and CDR2: SSHAT, FNYEAQ (reference sequence). DNA for the CDR3: TGTGCTAGCAGCCCCAATGGGGGCGAAGAGCAGTTCTTC. Translation gives CASSPNGGEEQFF.

This clone was seen once. The chain links TRBV11-2 to TRBJ1-2; no clear D gene. The V end lost 1 base, the J end lost 1 base, and 10 bases lay between the germline ends. CDR1 and CDR2 (germline): SGHAT, FQNNGV. There are 15 residues in the CDR3. CDR3 in amino acids: CASSLVSRDNYGYTF. CDR3 DNA: TGTGCCAGCAGCTTAGTTTCGCGGGATAACTATGGCTACACCTTC.

The rearrangement uses TRBV9 and TRBJ2-2; D is uncertain. Deletions cut 2 bases from V and 1 base from J, with 15 bases between. CDR1 and CDR2 from the germline V gene are SGDLS and YYNGEE. The CDR3 has 17 residues. The CDR3 DNA follows: TGTGCCAGCAGCGTCCGTCCGGAACAGAAGAACACCGGGGAGCTGTTTTTT. It translates to CASSVRPEQKNTGELFF.

This chain joins TRBV7-9 and TRBJ2-7, with D hard to call. CDR3 length: 13 amino acids. Germline V gene lookup returns CDR1 SEHNR and CDR2 FQNEAQ (reference sequence). V dropped 11 bases and J dropped 4 bases, with 18 bases sitting between them. The CDR3 DNA sequence: TGTGCCCAGCAGGTTCTGGATGGGTACGAGCAGTACTTC. Amino acids: CAQQVLDGYEQYF.

The chain joins TRBV28 to TRBJ2-7, with 7 bases fitting TRBD2. V trimming: 5 bases; J trimming: 2 bases; junction bases outside the gene matches: 9. The CDR3 totals 15 residues. Germline CDR1 and CDR2: MDHEN and SYDVKM. The CDR3 sequence is CASSKGRGETYEQYF. CDR3 in DNA: TGTGCCAGCAGTAAGGGTCGGGGGGAAACCTACGAGCAGTACTTC.

Worth noting for this clone: The sample carries other DNA sequences with the same CDR3. The rearrangement links TRBV19 to TRBJ2-7, with no clear D. Trimming took 4 bases from V and 4 from J, leaving 5 bases between them. The CDR3 has 11 residues. Germline-derived CDR1 and CDR2 are LNHDA and SQIVND (reference sequence). The DNA for the CDR3 is TGTGCCAGTAGTACCGGGTACGAGCAGTACTTC. Encoded protein: CASSTGYEQYF. Filled out from reference TRBV19 and TRBJ2-7, the complete variable domain reads DGGITQSPKYLFRKEGQNVTLSCEQNLNHDAMYWYRQDPGQGLRLIYYSQIVNDFQKGDIAEGYSVSREKKESFPLTVTSAQKNPTAFYLCASSTGYEQYFGPGTRLTVT.

V gene TRBV9 combines with J gene TRBJ2-7; D is perhaps TRBD1 (7 bases). The CDR3 is made up of 15 amino acids. Germline lookup yields CDR1 SGDLS and CDR2 YYNGEE. The ends were cut back, 0 bases at V and 2 bases at J, with 12 bases in the middle. CDR3 region: CASSVGGTDTYEQYF. The CDR3 DNA reads TGTGCCAGCAGCGTAGGCGGGACAGATACCTACGAGCAGTACTTC.

The V and J genes are TRBV15 and TRBJ2-7; 8 bases align to TRBD1. V gave up 5 bases and J gave up 4 bases; unmatched junction bases: 4. Germline V CDR1 and CDR2: LNHNV, YYDKDF (reference sequence). The CDR3 is made up of 13 amino acids. This CDR3 reads CATSVGQGYEQYF. The CDR3 DNA is TGTGCCACCAGCGTAGGACAGGGTTACGAGCAGTACTTC.

In nucleotides, the CDR3 is TGTGCCAGTAGTATAACTAACTCCTACGAGCAGTACTTC. This encodes CASSITNSYEQYF. This chain connects TRBV19 to TRBJ2-7; D gene unclear. The CDR3 loop spans 13 amino acids. The V gene's germline CDR1 is LNHDA and CDR2 SQIVND (reference sequence). The V end lost 2 bases, the J end lost 0 bases, and 5 bases lay between the germline ends.

The gene calls are TRBV19 and TRBJ1-5; D gene ambiguous. The V and J ends lost 0 bases and 6 bases respectively, with 12 bases between them. CDR3 length: 15 residues. Germline CDR1 LNHDA, CDR2 SQIVND (reference sequence). DNA for the CDR3: TGTGCCAGTAGTATAGACGGTCCGTTCTCTCAGCCCCAGCATTTT. Residues: CASSIDGPFSQPQHF.

The V call is TRBV4-1, the J call TRBJ2-7; maybe TRBD2 (5 bases). Germline-derived CDR1 and CDR2 are MGHRA and YSYEKL. CDR3 size: 13 residues. Trimming stripped 2 bases from V and 2 bases from J, with 7 bases between. CDR3 nucleotide sequence: TGCGCCAGCAGCCAAACCGGGACCTACGAGCAGTACTTC. This gives the protein CASSQTGTYEQYF.

V usage is TRBV7-8 and J usage is TRBJ1-2, with a weak D call TRBD1 (6 bases). CDR1 and CDR2 (germline): SGHVS, FQNEAQ. This CDR3 is built from 13 residues. V shed 4 bases and J shed 6 bases, with 12 bases lying between them. The CDR3 DNA reads as TGTGCCAGCAGCTCTACCTACAGGGATGGCTACACCTTC. Encoded protein: CASSSTYRDGYTF.